These 10 T cell receptor beta chains were all obtained from the same sample, sequenced in a study of cytotoxic CD8 clonotypes in ibrutinib-treated CLL. Using immunoSEQ multiplex PCR, the repertoire was profiled, and TCRdb retains in-frame clones only, with some absent. This repertoire shows approximately 140,000 clones, 60% to 85% found once; its top ten account for around a quarter. The specimen was PBMCs, collected after 12 months of ibrutinib treatment. Every receptor here comes from a human donor with chronic lymphocytic leukemia.

This clone was detected a few times. CDR3 in amino acids: CASSHSTNEKLFF. The CDR3 region has the DNA TGTGCCAGTAGCCACTCAACTAATGAAAAACTGTTTTTT. The chain links TRBV19 to TRBJ1-4; D call uncertain. Germline loops: CDR1 LNHDA, CDR2 SQIVND (reference sequence). V dropped 6 bases and J dropped 0 bases, with 5 bases sitting between them. The CDR3 is 13 amino acids.

This clone has a single count. The chain employs TRBV6-1 and TRBJ1-5; 8 nucleotides agree with TRBD1. Looked up from germline, CDR1 is MNHNS and CDR2 is SASEGT. This CDR3 comprises 12 residues. Trimming cost V 4 bases and J 14 bases; bases outside gene matches: 7. DNA for the CDR3: TGTGCCAGCAGTGTAGACAGGGGACGCGAGCATTTT. Its protein product is CASSVDRGREHF.

V gene TRBV21-1 combines with J gene TRBJ2-1; the D call in the table, TRBD2, was not verified against the DNA. TRBV21-1 is recorded as a pseudogene. The CDR3 runs 17 residues. The CDR3 reads CASSKKPPLAGVSEQFF. CDR3 coding DNA: TGTGCCAGCAGCAAAAAACCCCCACTAGCGGGAGTCAGTGAGCAGTTCTTC.

In this sample, this clone turned up once. The rearrangement links TRBV28 to TRBJ1-3; possibly TRBD1 for D (6 bases). V was clipped by 4 bases and J by 1 base, with 11 bases between them. Germline V gene data show CDR1 as MDHEN and CDR2 as SYDVKM. This CDR3 is built from 15 residues. CDR3 in amino acids: CASSSGTLSGNTIYF. The CDR3 region has the DNA TGTGCCAGCAGTTCCGGGACACTTTCTGGAAACACCATATATTTT.

The chain is built from TRBV18 and TRBJ1-1; 8 nucleotides agree with TRBD1. CDR1 KGHSH and CDR2 LQKENI come from the germline V gene. The CDR3 consists of 15 residues. Trimming at V came to 6 bases and at J to 2 bases, leaving 8 bases not matched to a gene. CDR3 DNA: TGTGCCAGCTCCTCCGCAGGGGGCAGAAACACTGAAGCTTTCTTT. It codes for CASSSAGGRNTEAFF.

The chain employs TRBV19 and TRBJ1-1; D unresolved. CDR3 length: 14 residues. CDR1 LNHDA and CDR2 SQIVND come from the germline V gene (reference sequence). With 7 bases removed from V and 2 bases from J, the gap between germline ends came to 14 bases. The CDR3 sequence is CASTSVNTNTEAFF. For the CDR3, the DNA is TGTGCCAGTACCTCAGTAAATACAAACACTGAAGCTTTCTTT.

The chain combines TRBV18 with TRBJ1-1; TRBD1 might be the D (5 bases). The germline gives CDR1 KGHSH, CDR2 LQKENI. This CDR3 comprises 15 residues. The V end lost 2 bases, the J end lost 0 bases, and 10 bases lay between the germline ends. The CDR3 DNA sequence: TGTGCCAGCTCACCAGCCGGGACGGTGAACACTGAAGCTTTCTTT. Translated, it gives CASSPAGTVNTEAFF. Drawing the rest from reference TRBV18 and TRBJ1-1, the complete variable domain is NAGVMQNPRHLVRRRGQEARLRCSPMKGHSHVYWYRQLPEEGLKFMVYLQKENIIDESGMPKERFSAEFPKEGPSILRIQQVVRGDSAAYFCASSPAGTVNTEAFFGQGTRLTVV.

J is TRBJ2-5 and V is TRBV15, with 7 bases fitting TRBD2. The ends lost 6 bases at V and 1 base at J; junction bases unmatched: 8. The germline V gene has CDR1 LNHNV and CDR2 YYDKDF (reference sequence). The CDR3 extends over 15 amino acids. As DNA, the CDR3 is TGTGCCACCAGGCCTAGCGGAGGCGGCCAAGAGACCCAGTACTTC. Amino acids: CATRPSGGGQETQYF.

This clone appeared a single time. Written as DNA, the CDR3 is TGTGCCAGCAGGGGACAGGGGAGGATCTATGGCTACACCTTC. Its translation is CASRGQGRIYGYTF. V usage is TRBV6-5 and J usage is TRBJ1-2; 10 bases fit TRBD1. The CDR3 is 14 amino acids. V lost 6 bases and J lost 4; bases outside the gene matches: 5. Germline CDR1 MNHEY, CDR2 SVGAGI.

CDR3 sequence reads: CASSSGTGGETQYF. As DNA, the CDR3 is TGTGCCAGCAGCTCCGGGACAGGAGGGGAGACCCAGTACTTC. V gene TRBV7-3 combines with J gene TRBJ2-5, with 8 nucleotides matching TRBD1. The V and J ends lost 4 bases and 5 bases, in that order; junction bases with no gene match: 6. The CDR3 consists of 14 residues. CDR1 and CDR2 from the germline V gene are SGHTA and FQGTGA.